Shown below are 8 T cell receptor beta chains from a single sample sequenced in a study of cytomegalovirus exposure and HLA in healthy donors. In the PCR, 60 Vbeta and 13 Jbeta primers were used. Clones were sequenced by immunoSEQ multiplex PCR, and TCRdb holds only the in-frame ones, with some missing. The sample has under 200,000 clones, about 65% seen once. The sample was PBMCs. The receptors shown here come from a girl aged 5-17 years in good health and CMV-seronegative.

The gene calls are TRBV10-2 and TRBJ1-5; D not resolved. CDR1 is WSHSY, CDR2 SAAADI, per germline. Trimming stripped 3 bases from V and 6 bases from J, with 18 bases between. The CDR3 loop spans 16 amino acids. The CDR3: CASSERLGGMSQPQHF. The CDR3 coding sequence is TGCGCCAGCAGTGAAAGGTTAGGAGGGATGAGTCAGCCCCAGCATTTT.

V usage is TRBV6-5 and J usage is TRBJ1-2, with 10 bases aligning to TRBD1. This CDR3 is built from 14 residues. Trimming removed 6 bases from V and 4 bases from J; junction bases left unmatched: 5. The germline V gene has CDR1 MNHEY and CDR2 SVGAGI. CDR3 nucleotide sequence: TGTGCCAGCAGAAGGGGACAGGGGTCCTATGGCTACACCTTC. This sequence encodes CASRRGQGSYGYTF.

With regard to this clone: Sequence at one end of the junction differs from germline and may be a read error. The chain combines TRBV7-7 with TRBJ1-3; TRBD1 aligns across 8 bases. Germline values: CDR1 SSHAT, CDR2 FNYEAQ (reference sequence). The CDR3 runs 15 residues. This chain's CDR3 is CASSWGTGSGNTIYF. In DNA form, the CDR3 reads TGTGCTAGCAGCTGGGGGACAGGCTCTGGAAACACCATATATTTT.

The chain links TRBV5-1 to TRBJ1-2, with D uncertain. Germline-derived CDR1 and CDR2 are SGHRS and YFSETQ. Deletions cut 2 bases from V and 2 bases from J, with 10 bases between. The CDR3 totals 14 residues. DNA for the CDR3: TGCGCCAGCAGCTTTCAGGACTCAAACTATGGCTACACCTTC. This codes for CASSFQDSNYGYTF.

In its sample, this clone was seen a few times. V and J are TRBV18 and TRBJ1-1, with a tentative D call TRBD1 (6 bases). Germline CDR1 is KGHSH and CDR2 is LQKENI. Trimming left V 5 bases short and J 3 bases short, with 10 bases between. CDR3 size: 13 residues. The CDR3 coding sequence is TGTGCCAGCTCAGCATCAGGGGACACTGAAGCTTTCTTT. Its translation: CASSASGDTEAFF. The variable domain in full, with the rest retrieved from reference TRBV18 and TRBJ1-1, is NAGVMQNPRHLVRRRGQEARLRCSPMKGHSHVYWYRQLPEEGLKFMVYLQKENIIDESGMPKERFSAEFPKEGPSILRIQQVVRGDSAAYFCASSASGDTEAFFGQGTRLTVV.

This clone has only a few counts. V usage is TRBV6-8 and J usage is TRBJ2-5; D is perhaps TRBD2 (5 bases). CDR3 length: 14 amino acids. V lost 8 bases to trimming and J lost 5 bases, with 18 bases between them. Germline loops: CDR1 MNHGY, CDR2 SAAAGT. The CDR3 is CASDATRDTETQYF. The CDR3 coding sequence is TGTGCCAGCGATGCAACTAGAGATACGGAGACCCAGTACTTC.

This clone has a handful of counts. The chain employs TRBV7-8 and TRBJ1-2; TRBD1 agrees at 10 bases. The trim removed 1 base at V and 4 bases at J, leaving 9 bases unmatched. The CDR3 runs to 17 residues. Germline values: CDR1 SGHVS, CDR2 FQNEAQ. The CDR3 sequence: CASSLVTGGAGGYGYTF. The CDR3 bases are TGTGCCAGCAGCTTAGTGACAGGGGGCGCCGGTGGCTATGGCTACACCTTC.

The sample holds a few counts of this clone. The chain joins TRBV14 to TRBJ1-1, with D maybe TRBD1 (6 bases). The CDR3 is 15 residues long. V was shortened by 4 bases and J by 0 bases, with 12 bases between the two germline ends. Germline V gene data show CDR1 as SGHDN and CDR2 as FVKESK. For the CDR3, the DNA is TGTGCCAGCAGCCCCAGGGGAGGGGTGAACACTGAAGCTTTCTTT. Translating gives CASSPRGGVNTEAFF.